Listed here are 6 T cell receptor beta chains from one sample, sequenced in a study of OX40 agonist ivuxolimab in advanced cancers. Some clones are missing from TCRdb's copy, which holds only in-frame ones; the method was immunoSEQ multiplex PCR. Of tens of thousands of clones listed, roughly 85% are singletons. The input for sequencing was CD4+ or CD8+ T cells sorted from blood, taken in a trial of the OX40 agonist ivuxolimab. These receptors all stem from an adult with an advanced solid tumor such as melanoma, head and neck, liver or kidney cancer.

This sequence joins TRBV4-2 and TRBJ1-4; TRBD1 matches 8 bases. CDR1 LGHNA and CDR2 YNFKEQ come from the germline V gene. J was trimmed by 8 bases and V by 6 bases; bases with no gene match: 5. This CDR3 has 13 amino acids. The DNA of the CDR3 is TGTGCCAGCAGAGGAGACAGGGGCGAAAAACTGTTTTTT. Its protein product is CASRGDRGEKLFF.

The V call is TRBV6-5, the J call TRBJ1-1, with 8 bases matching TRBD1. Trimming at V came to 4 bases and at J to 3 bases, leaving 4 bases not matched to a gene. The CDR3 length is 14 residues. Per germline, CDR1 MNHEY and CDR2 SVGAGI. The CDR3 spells CASSWTGRDTEAFF. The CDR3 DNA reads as TGTGCCAGCAGTTGGACAGGGCGGGACACTGAAGCTTTCTTT.

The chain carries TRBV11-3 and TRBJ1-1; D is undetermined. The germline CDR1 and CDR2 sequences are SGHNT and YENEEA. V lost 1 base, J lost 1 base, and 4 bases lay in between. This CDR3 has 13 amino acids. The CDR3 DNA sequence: TGTGCCAGCAGCTTAGGGGGGAACACTGAAGCTTTCTTT. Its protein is CASSLGGNTEAFF.

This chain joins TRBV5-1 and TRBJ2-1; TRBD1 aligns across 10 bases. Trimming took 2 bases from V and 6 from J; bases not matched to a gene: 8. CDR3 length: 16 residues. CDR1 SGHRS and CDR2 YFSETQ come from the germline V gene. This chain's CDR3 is CASSFLPGTGVNEQFF. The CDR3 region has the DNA TGCGCCAGCAGCTTCCTCCCCGGGACAGGGGTCAATGAGCAGTTCTTC.

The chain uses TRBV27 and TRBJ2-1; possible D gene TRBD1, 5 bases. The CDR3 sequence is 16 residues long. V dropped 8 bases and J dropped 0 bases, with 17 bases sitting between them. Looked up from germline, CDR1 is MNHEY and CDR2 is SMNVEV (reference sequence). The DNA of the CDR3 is TGTGCCAGCTCCCTCAATGGGGCAAACTCCTACAATGAGCAGTTCTTC. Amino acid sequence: CASSLNGANSYNEQFF.

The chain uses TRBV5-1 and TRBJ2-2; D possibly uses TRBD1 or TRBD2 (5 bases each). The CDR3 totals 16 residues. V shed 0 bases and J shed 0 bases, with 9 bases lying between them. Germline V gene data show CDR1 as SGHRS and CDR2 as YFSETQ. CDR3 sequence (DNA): TGCGCCAGCAGCTTGGCGGGGCCCGCGAACACCGGGGAGCTGTTTTTT. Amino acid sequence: CASSLAGPANTGELFF. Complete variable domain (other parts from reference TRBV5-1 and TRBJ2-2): KAGVTQTPRYLIKTRGQQVTLSCSPISGHRSVSWYQQTPGQGLQFLFEYFSETQRNKGNFPGRFSGRQFSNSRSEMNVSTLELGDSALYLCASSLAGPANTGELFFGEGSRLTVL.